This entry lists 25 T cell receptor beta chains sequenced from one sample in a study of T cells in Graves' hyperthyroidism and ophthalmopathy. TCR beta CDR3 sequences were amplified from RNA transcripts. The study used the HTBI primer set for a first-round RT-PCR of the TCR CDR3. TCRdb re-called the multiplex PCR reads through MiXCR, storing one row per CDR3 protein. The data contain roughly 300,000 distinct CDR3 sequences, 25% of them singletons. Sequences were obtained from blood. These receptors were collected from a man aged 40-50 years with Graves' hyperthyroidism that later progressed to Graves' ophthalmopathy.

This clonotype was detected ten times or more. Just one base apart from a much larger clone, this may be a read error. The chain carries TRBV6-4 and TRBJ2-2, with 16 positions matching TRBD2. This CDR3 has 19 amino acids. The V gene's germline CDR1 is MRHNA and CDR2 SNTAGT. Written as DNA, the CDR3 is TGTGCCAGCAGTGATCGTACCGGGACTAGCGGGAGGGGGACCGGGGAGCTGTCTTTT. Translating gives CASSDRTGTSGRGTGELSF.

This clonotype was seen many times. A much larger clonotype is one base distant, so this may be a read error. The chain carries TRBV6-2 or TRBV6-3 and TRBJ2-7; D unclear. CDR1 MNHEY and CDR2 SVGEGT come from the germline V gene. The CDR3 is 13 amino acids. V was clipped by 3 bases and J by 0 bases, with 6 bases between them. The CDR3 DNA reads TGTGCCAGCAGTTATGGGTACTCCTACGAGCAGTACTTC. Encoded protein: CASSYGYSYEQYF.

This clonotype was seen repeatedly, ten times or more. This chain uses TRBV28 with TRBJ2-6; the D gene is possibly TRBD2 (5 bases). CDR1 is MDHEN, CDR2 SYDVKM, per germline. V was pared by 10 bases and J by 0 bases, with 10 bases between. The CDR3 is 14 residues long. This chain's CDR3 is CATGLNSGANVLTF. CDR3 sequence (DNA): TGTGCCACGGGGTTGAACTCTGGGGCCAACGTCCTGACTTTC.

The CDR3 region has the DNA TGTGCCTGGAGTCCCGGACAGAATGAAGCTTTCTTT. Amino acid sequence: CAWSPGQNEAFF. This chain links TRBV30 with TRBJ1-1; possible D gene TRBD1, 6 bases. Per the germline V gene, CDR1 is GTSNPN and CDR2 is SVGIG (reference sequence). The CDR3 spans 12 residues. The V end was cut by 2 bases, the J end by 7 bases, with 11 bases between.

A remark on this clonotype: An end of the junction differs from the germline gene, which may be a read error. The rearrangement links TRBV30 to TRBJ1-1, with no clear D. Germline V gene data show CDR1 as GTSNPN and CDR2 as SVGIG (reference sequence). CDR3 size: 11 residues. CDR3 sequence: CAWSVEESRIF. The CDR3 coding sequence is TGTGCCTGGAGTGTGGAGGAATCCCGGATCTTT.

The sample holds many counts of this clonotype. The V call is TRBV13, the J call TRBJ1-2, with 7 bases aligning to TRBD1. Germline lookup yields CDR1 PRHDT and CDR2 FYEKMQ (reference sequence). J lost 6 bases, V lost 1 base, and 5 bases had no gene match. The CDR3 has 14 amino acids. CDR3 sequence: CASSLVGGADGYTF. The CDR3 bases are TGTGCCAGCAGCTTAGTAGGGGGCGCGGATGGCTACACCTTC.

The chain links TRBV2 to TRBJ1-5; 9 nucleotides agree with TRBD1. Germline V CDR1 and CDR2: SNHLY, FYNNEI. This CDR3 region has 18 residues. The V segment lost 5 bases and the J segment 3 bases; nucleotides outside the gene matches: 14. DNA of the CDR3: TGTGCCAGCAGTTTGAACAGGGGGCAATCCCCCTTCAATCAGCCCCAGCATTTT. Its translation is CASSLNRGQSPFNQPQHF.

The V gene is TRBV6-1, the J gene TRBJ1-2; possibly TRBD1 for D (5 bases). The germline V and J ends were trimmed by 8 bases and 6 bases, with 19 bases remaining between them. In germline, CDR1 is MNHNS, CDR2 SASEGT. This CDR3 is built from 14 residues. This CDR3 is CASVFRDGSNGYTF. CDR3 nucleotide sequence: TGTGCCAGCGTATTCCGGGACGGGTCGAATGGCTACACCTTC.

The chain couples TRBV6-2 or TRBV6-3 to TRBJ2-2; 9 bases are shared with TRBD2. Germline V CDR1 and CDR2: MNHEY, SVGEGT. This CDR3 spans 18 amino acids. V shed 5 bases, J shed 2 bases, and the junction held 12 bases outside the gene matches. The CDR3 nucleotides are TGTGCCAGCAGTCTCACTTCCGGACTAGCGACCAACACCGGGGAGCTGTTTTTT. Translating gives CASSLTSGLATNTGELFF.

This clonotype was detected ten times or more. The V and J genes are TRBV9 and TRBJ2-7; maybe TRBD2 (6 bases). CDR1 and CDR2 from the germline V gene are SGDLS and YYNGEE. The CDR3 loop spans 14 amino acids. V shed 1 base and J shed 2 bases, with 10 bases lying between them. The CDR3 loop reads CASSVLAYPYEQYF. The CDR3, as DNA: TGTGCCAGCAGCGTACTAGCGTACCCCTACGAGCAGTACTTC.

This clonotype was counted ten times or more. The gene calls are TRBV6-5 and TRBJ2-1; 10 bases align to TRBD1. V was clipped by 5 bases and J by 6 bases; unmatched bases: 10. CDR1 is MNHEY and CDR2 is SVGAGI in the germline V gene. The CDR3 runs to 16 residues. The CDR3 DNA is TGTGCCAGCAGTCCCTACCGGGACAGGGGCTTCAATGAGCAGTTCTTC. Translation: CASSPYRDRGFNEQFF.

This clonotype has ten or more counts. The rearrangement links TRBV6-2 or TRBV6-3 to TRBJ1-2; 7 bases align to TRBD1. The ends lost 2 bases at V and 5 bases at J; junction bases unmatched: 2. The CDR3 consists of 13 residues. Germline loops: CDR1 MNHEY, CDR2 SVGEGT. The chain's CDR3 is CASSYGGQYGYTF. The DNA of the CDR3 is TGTGCCAGCAGTTACGGGGGACAGTATGGCTACACCTTC.

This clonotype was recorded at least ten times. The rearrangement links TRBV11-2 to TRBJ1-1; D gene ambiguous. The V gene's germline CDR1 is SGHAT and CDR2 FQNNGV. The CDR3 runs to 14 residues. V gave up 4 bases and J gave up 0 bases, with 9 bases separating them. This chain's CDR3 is CASSSPTMNTEAFF. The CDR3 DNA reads TGTGCCAGCAGCTCCCCTACCATGAACACTGAAGCTTTCTTT. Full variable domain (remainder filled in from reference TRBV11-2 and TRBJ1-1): EAGVAQSPRYKIIEKRQSVAFWCNPISGHATLYWYQQILGQGPKLLIQFQNNGVVDDSQLPKDRFSAERLKGVDSTLKIQPAKLEDSAVYLCASSSPTMNTEAFFGQGTRLTVV.

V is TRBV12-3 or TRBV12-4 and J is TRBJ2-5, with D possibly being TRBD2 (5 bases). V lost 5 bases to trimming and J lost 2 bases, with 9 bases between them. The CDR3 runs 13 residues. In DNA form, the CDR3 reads TGTGCCAGCAGTGACACGGGACAAGAGACCCAGTACTTC. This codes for CASSDTGQETQYF.

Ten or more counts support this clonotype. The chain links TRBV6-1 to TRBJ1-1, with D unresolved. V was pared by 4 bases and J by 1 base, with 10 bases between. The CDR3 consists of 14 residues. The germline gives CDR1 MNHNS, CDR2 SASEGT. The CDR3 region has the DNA TGTGCCAGCAGTGTTGGTAGGAGGAACACTGAAGCTTTCTTT. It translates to CASSVGRRNTEAFF.

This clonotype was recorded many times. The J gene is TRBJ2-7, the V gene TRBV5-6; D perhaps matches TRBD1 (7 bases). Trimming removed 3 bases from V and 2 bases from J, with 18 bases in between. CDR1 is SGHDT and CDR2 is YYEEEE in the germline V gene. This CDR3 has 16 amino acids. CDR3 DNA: TGTGCCAGCAGCTCAGACAGGGTCGGAGGGACCTACGAGCAGTACTTC. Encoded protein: CASSSDRVGGTYEQYF.

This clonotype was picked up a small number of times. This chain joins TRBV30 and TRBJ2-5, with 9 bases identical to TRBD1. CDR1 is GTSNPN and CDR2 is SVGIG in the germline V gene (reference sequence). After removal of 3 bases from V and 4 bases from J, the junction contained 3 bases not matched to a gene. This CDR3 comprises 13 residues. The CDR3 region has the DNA TGTGCCTGGAGGGGGACAGGGAGAGAGACCCAGTACTTC. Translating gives CAWRGTGRETQYF.

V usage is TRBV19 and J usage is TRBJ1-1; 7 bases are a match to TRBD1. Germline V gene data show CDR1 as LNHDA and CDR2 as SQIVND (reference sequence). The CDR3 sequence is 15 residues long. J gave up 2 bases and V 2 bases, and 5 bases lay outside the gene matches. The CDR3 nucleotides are TGTGCCAGTAGTATATCGCGACAGGGAAACACTGAAGCTTTCTTT. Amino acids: CASSISRQGNTEAFF.

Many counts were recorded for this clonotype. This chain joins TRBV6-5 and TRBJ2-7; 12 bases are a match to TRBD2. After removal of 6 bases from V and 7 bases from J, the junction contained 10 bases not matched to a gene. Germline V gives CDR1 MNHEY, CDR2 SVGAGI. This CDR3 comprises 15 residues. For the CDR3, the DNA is TGTGCCAGCAGCCTAGTACTAGCGGGGGGTGTAGAGCAGTACTTC. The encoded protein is CASSLVLAGGVEQYF.

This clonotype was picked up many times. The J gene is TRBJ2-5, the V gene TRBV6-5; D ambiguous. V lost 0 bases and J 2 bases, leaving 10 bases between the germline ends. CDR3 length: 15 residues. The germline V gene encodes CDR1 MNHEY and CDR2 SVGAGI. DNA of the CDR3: TGTGCCAGCAGTTACTCCCGACAACGACAAGAGACCCAGTACTTC. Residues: CASSYSRQRQETQYF.

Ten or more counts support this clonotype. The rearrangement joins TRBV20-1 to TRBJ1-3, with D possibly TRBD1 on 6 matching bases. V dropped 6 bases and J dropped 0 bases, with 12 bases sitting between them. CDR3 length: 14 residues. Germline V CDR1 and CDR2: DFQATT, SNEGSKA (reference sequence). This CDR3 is CSAYRANSGNTIYF. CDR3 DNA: TGCAGTGCCTACAGGGCCAACTCTGGAAACACCATATATTTT.

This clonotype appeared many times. This CDR3 is CASSIGHGPSYEQYF. CDR3 coding DNA: TGTGCCAGCAGCATTGGACACGGCCCCTCCTACGAGCAGTACTTC. The J gene is TRBJ2-7, the V gene TRBV7-2, with D tentatively TRBD1 (5 bases). This CDR3 is built from 15 residues. V lost 5 bases and J 0 bases, leaving 14 bases between the germline ends. In germline, CDR1 is SGHTA, CDR2 FQGNSA.

CDR3 coding DNA: TGTGCCACCAGCAGAGAAGGGGTTAGCAATCAGCCCCAGCATTTT. Translated: CATSREGVSNQPQHF. The V gene is TRBV15, the J gene TRBJ1-5; D might be TRBD1 (5 bases). V was pared by 0 bases and J by 0 bases, with 6 bases between. CDR1 and CDR2 (germline): LNHNV, YYDKDF (reference sequence). The CDR3 has 15 amino acids.

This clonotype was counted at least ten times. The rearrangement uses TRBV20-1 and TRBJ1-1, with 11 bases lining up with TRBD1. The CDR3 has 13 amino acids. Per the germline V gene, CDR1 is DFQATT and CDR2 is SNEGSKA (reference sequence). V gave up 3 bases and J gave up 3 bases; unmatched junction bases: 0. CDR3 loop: CSARGQGDTEAFF. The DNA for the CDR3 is TGCAGTGCTAGGGGACAGGGGGACACTGAAGCTTTCTTT.

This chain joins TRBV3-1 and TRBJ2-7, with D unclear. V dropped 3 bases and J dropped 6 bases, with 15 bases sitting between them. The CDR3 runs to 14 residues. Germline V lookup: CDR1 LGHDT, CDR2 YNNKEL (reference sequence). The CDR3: CASSHRPLGTEQYF. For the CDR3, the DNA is TGTGCCAGCAGCCATCGACCCCTAGGTACCGAGCAGTACTTC.